Below are 16 T cell receptor beta chains sequenced from a single sample in a study of cytomegalovirus exposure and HLA in healthy donors. Use of 60 Vbeta and 13 Jbeta primers characterized the PCR. The protocol was immunoSEQ multiplex PCR, while the TCRdb copy is restricted to in-frame clones and leaves out a portion. Altogether some 120,000 clones are present, around three quarters being singletons, with the ten largest covering approximately 2%. Sequencing was done on a sample of PBMCs. The source of these receptors is a human donor in good health.

The genes are TRBV9 and TRBJ2-7; 8 bases agree with TRBD1. The trim removed 0 bases at V and 7 bases at J, leaving 12 bases unmatched. Germline CDR1 and CDR2: SGDLS and YYNGEE. This CDR3 spans 16 amino acids. The CDR3 DNA sequence: TGTGCCAGCAGCGTAGAACCGGACAGGGTAAACTCAGAGCAGTACTTC. Translated, it gives CASSVEPDRVNSEQYF.

This chain links TRBV14 with TRBJ2-6, with D tentatively TRBD2 (5 bases). CDR3 length equals 15 residues. Germline V lookup: CDR1 SGHDN, CDR2 FVKESK. V shed 0 bases and J shed 13 bases, with 16 bases lying between them. CDR3 coding DNA: TGTGCCAGCAGCCAAGATCTAGGACTCACGCGGGTCCTGACTTTC. Translated, it gives CASSQDLGLTRVLTF.

V and J are TRBV5-1 and TRBJ2-7, with 8 bases aligning to TRBD1. Germline CDR1 reads SGHRS; CDR2 reads YFSETQ. The CDR3 is 16 amino acids. J gave up 3 bases and V 4 bases, and 12 bases lay outside the gene matches. CDR3 sequence reads: CASSKPQGTGDYEQYF. The CDR3 DNA reads as TGCGCCAGCAGCAAACCCCAAGGGACAGGTGACTACGAGCAGTACTTC.

This sequence joins TRBV10-3 and TRBJ1-2; TRBD1 aligns across 11 bases. CDR1 is ENHRY, CDR2 SYGVKD, per germline. The CDR3 loop spans 16 amino acids. V shed 5 bases, J shed 7 bases, and the junction held 12 bases outside the gene matches. The CDR3 DNA follows: TGTGCCATCAGTACCTTCGCAGGACAGGGGGCCGGTGGCTACACCTTC. This translates into CAISTFAGQGAGGYTF.

The V gene is TRBV5-5, the J gene TRBJ2-1; 10 bases match TRBD2. There are 15 residues in the CDR3. Germline V gene lookup returns CDR1 SGHKS and CDR2 YYEKEE (reference sequence). V lost 5 bases to trimming and J lost 6 bases; unmatched junction nucleotides: 8. The CDR3 here is CASRPSGGPLNEQFF. The CDR3 nucleotides read TGTGCCAGCAGACCTAGCGGGGGCCCCCTCAATGAGCAGTTCTTC. Looking up the rest from reference TRBV5-5 and TRBJ2-1 gives the full variable domain: DAGVTQSPTHLIKTRGQQVTLRCSPISGHKSVSWYQQVLGQGPQFIFQYYEKEERGRGNFPDRFSARQFPNYSSELNVNALLLGDSALYLCASRPSGGPLNEQFFGPGTRLTVL.

This rearrangement joins TRBV5-8 to TRBJ2-6; no clear D gene. This CDR3 is 14 amino acids long. Looked up from germline, CDR1 is SGHTS and CDR2 is YDEGEE. The V end lost 2 bases, the J end lost 1 base, and 4 bases lay between the germline ends. CDR3 region: CASSFPSGANVLTF. The CDR3 nucleotides read TGTGCCAGCAGCTTCCCTTCTGGGGCCAACGTCCTGACTTTC.

The chain joins TRBV2 to TRBJ1-5; possible D gene TRBD1, 6 bases. Trimming left V 7 bases short and J 1 base short, with 8 bases between. CDR1 and CDR2 from the germline V gene are SNHLY and FYNNEI. The CDR3 covers 13 residues. The CDR3 region is CASNTGSNQPQHF. In DNA form, the CDR3 reads TGTGCCAGCAATACAGGGAGCAATCAGCCCCAGCATTTT.

The chain is built from TRBV5-1 and TRBJ1-4; 12 bases align to TRBD1. V trimming: 4 bases; J trimming: 7 bases; junction bases outside the gene matches: 14. In germline, CDR1 is SGHRS, CDR2 YFSETQ. The CDR3 has 18 amino acids. In nucleotides, the CDR3 is TGCGCCAGCAGCATCCACCGGGACAGGGGGCTCGCAGGTGAAAAACTGTTTTTT. It codes for CASSIHRDRGLAGEKLFF. The whole variable domain, remainder taken from reference TRBV5-1 and TRBJ1-4, is KAGVTQTPRYLIKTRGQQVTLSCSPISGHRSVSWYQQTPGQGLQFLFEYFSETQRNKGNFPGRFSGRQFSNSRSEMNVSTLELGDSALYLCASSIHRDRGLAGEKLFFGSGTQLSVL.

J is TRBJ1-2 and V is TRBV5-4; 7 bases align to TRBD1. Germline V gives CDR1 SGHNT, CDR2 YYREEE (reference sequence). V lost 6 bases, J lost 8 bases, and 13 bases stayed unmatched. The CDR3 extends over 14 amino acids. The CDR3 nucleotides are TGTGCCAGCACCCGGATCGGGCAGGGGGAGGGCTACACCTTC. Residues: CASTRIGQGEGYTF.

This rearrangement joins TRBV19 to TRBJ1-2; 7 positions agree with TRBD1. Germline CDR1 and CDR2: LNHDA and SQIVND (reference sequence). V lost 5 bases and J lost 4; bases outside the gene matches: 13. CDR3 length: 16 amino acids. CDR3 in amino acids: CASSLLKGGAFYGYTF. For the CDR3, the DNA is TGTGCCAGTAGTCTACTAAAAGGGGGCGCTTTCTATGGCTACACCTTC.

This clone has just a few counts. The chain couples TRBV29-1 to TRBJ2-2; perhaps TRBD1 as D (6 bases). This CDR3 has 17 residues. Trimming shortened V by 7 bases and J by 0 bases, and 21 bases separated the two germline ends. Germline V gene data show CDR1 as SQVTM and CDR2 as ANQGSEA. CDR3 sequence reads: CSAVDARAGANTGELFF. The CDR3 nucleotides read TGCAGCGCCGTTGATGCGCGGGCAGGGGCGAACACCGGGGAGCTGTTTTTT.

CDR3 in DNA: TGCGCCAGCAGCGAGCGCGGGAATGAGGGAACAGATACGCAGTATTTT. The encoded protein is CASSERGNEGTDTQYF. This chain links TRBV5-1 with TRBJ2-3; tentatively, D is TRBD2 (6 bases). The CDR3 covers 16 residues. The V end lost 4 bases, the J end lost 3 bases, and 18 bases lay between the germline ends. Germline V lookup: CDR1 SGHRS, CDR2 YFSETQ.

The chain has TRBV7-2 and TRBJ1-1; D possibly corresponds to TRBD1 (5 bases). Deletions cut 5 bases from V and 7 bases from J, with 8 bases between. This CDR3 comprises 11 residues. Per germline, CDR1 SGHTA and CDR2 FQGNSA. The CDR3 protein is CASSLTGEAFF. DNA of the CDR3: TGTGCCAGCAGCCTTACAGGTGAAGCTTTCTTT.

This chain uses TRBV6-1 with TRBJ2-1; maybe TRBD1 (5 bases). Germline CDR1 MNHNS, CDR2 SASEGT. The V end lost 6 bases, the J end lost 9 bases, and 9 bases lay between the germline ends. The CDR3 is made up of 11 amino acids. CDR3 sequence reads: CASRERGEQFF. CDR3 DNA sequence: TGTGCCAGCAGAGAAAGGGGTGAGCAGTTCTTC.

This chain connects TRBV14 to TRBJ2-5; 7 positions agree with TRBD2. Germline lookup yields CDR1 SGHDN and CDR2 FVKESK. The CDR3 extends over 15 amino acids. After removal of 4 bases from V and 3 bases from J, the junction contained 8 bases not matched to a gene. DNA of the CDR3: TGTGCCAGCAGCCGCTGGGGACTATTAGAAGAGACCCAGTACTTC. Translating gives CASSRWGLLEETQYF.

The chain links TRBV5-6 to TRBJ2-7; D remains ambiguous. V lost 2 bases, J lost 5 bases, and 11 bases lay in between. The CDR3 is 13 residues long. Germline CDR1 reads SGHDT; CDR2 reads YYEEEE. CDR3 sequence: CASSFELGDEQYF. The CDR3 bases are TGTGCCAGCAGCTTCGAACTGGGCGACGAGCAGTACTTC.